This T cell receptor beta chain was sequenced in a study of shared clonotypes between healthy human individuals (dated by TCRdb to between 2020 and 2021). Regarding the research as a whole: Three men and two women, aged 18 to 49 years, made up the cohort. For each donor, CD4 naive and CD4 memory were each run on three plates, CD8 naive on two plates, and CD8 memory on one plate. The study deeply sequenced blood TCR repertoires of five healthy adults to estimate repertoire size and the extent of clonotype sharing between individuals. Libraries were prepared and TCR repertoires were sequenced by different laboratories using diverse techniques, in order to increase sequencing depth and limit assay-specific biases. Each donor's leukapheresis produced roughly between roughly 0.85 and 10 billion PBMCs. Overall study results and their limits: Incomplete sequencing was indicated by rarefaction of sorted-subset datasets, despite the large sequencing depth. Larger estimated clonotype richness was generally found for naive subsets than for memory subsets. Based on pairwise subsampling, the degree of clonotype sharing among donors was expected to be affected by sequencing depth. Because the study included only a small number of donors, the genetic and exposure-history diversity represented was limited. Sampling was restricted to blood, and TCR repertoires in tissues likely differ from the TCR repertoires found in blood. About 5% of naive CD4, 3.5% of naive CD8, 2.3% of memory CD4, and more than 0.35% of memory CD8 clonotypes were shared across a few donors. Clonotypes shared by all four sorted-subset donors showed higher generation probabilities than non-shared clonotypes.

For the CD8 naive samples, CD45RO-negative cells were positively selected for CCR7, yielding a CD45RA+CCR7+ population from which TemRA cells were excluded. The donors were healthy, HIV-negative adults who had no recently reported acute infections or vaccinations. Only Caucasian adults living in Nashville, Tennessee, USA were represented among the donors. Blood was collected by leukapheresis, and PBMCs were isolated by Ficoll-Histopaque density gradient centrifugation and then cryopreserved in liquid nitrogen vapor phase. Purity and quantity of every magnetically sorted T cell population were checked by analytical flow cytometry. Genomic DNA was isolated from each sorted fraction and quantified by UV absorbance on a Nanodrop 2000c. Concerning this clone itself: Its cognate antigen has yet to be identified. Nothing much larger sits one base from this clone, and base qualities are not available.

Including the terminal cysteine and phenylalanine, the CDR3 comprises 16 residues. The kept DNA is CDR3 alone, 48 bases in frame from the first base. V trim: 3 bases; J trim: 1 base; unmatched bases: 6. CDR1 SNHLY and CDR2 FYNNEI are derived from the germline V gene. TCR CDR3 regions were amplified from genomic DNA by multiplex PCR using the deep immunoSEQ assay. Genomic DNA extracted from each cell subset was distributed evenly over all wells of several immunoSEQ 96-well plates, and each plate served as one replicate. For sorted subsets, each replicate PCR was loaded with approximately 0.2 ug genomic DNA, equivalent to 30,000 or so T cell genomes. The purified libraries were quantified using a Qubit 3.0 fluorometer, sized with a Bioanalyzer 2100, and then quantified again using the KAPA Library Quantification kit. Every immunoSEQ 96-well plate was sequenced on a dedicated single-read 150-cycle Illumina NextSeq 550 flow cell. In the source study's methods: Because the immunoSEQ output held only junctional sequences and lacked quality scores, the filtering could not match the filtering applied to full-length reads. Sequences were annotated with PyIR, a Python wrapper for IgBLAST v1.9, using IMGT germline references to assign V/J genes and CDR3. Reads with weak V/J assignments (E-value above 1e-6), missing CDR3, stop codons, out-of-frame junctions, or ambiguous translated residues were removed. V3J clonotypes were defined as sequences sharing the same inferred V gene, J gene, and CDR3 amino acid sequence. Percentage overlap between repertoires was calculated by dividing the number of shared unique clonotypes by the size of the smaller repertoire. Repertoire richness was assessed with RTK rarefaction, the Chao1 estimator, and Recon v2.1 estimates of unobserved clonotypes. Generation probabilities were computed with OLGA for all TCRbeta clonotypes obtained by the gDNA method from several donors. As stored in TCRdb, this immuneACCESS dataset retains in-frame rearrangements with V and J assigned. A fraction of the clones does not appear; measured against another copy, unresolved V genes explain less than half of the discrepancy, and the remainder lacks a known reason. V and J calls and clone size follow that table, whereas D and trimming were derived from the DNA. The sample has hundreds of thousands of clones on record, 95% to 97% of them singletons. The ten largest clones take up less than 0.25% of the sample.

The sequence derives from a young man in good health. What was sequenced was naive CD8+ T cells sorted from blood. The meaning of the sample's cell subset or site label: CD45RA+CCR7+. Recombination joined TRBV2 with TRBJ1-5; TRBD1 matches 7 bases in the middle. The nucleotide sequence reads as follows: TGTGCCAGCAGTGACGTGGTACAGGGGAGCAATCAGCCCCAGCATTTT. It is translated as CASSDVVQGSNQPQHF.